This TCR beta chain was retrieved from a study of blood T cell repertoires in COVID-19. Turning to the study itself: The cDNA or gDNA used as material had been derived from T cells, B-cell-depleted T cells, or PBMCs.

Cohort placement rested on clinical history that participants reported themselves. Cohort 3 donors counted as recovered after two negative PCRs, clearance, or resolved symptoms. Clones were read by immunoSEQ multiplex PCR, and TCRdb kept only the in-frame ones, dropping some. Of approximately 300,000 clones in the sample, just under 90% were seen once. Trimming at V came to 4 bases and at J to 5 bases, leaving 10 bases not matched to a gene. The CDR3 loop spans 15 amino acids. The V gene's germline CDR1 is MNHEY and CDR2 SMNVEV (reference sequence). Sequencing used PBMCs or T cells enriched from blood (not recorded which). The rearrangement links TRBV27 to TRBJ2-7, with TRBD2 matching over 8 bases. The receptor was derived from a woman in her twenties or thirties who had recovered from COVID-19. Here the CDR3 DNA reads TGTGCCAGCAGTTCCGTAGCGGGACCGCGTCACGAGCAGTACTTC. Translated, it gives CASSSVAGPRHEQYF.